This T cell receptor beta chain was identified in a study of T cell changes during pregnancy in multiple sclerosis. V was clipped by 7 bases and J by 7 bases; unmatched bases: 7. CDR1 is SGHNT, CDR2 YYREEE, per germline (reference sequence). The CDR3 sequence is 14 residues long. Produced via immunoSEQ multiplex PCR; TCRdb's table is partial and in-frame only. The table includes fewer than 60,000 clones, about nine tenths detected once. The starting material was CD8+ T cells from peripheral blood mononuclear cells, obtained after pregnancy. The J gene is TRBJ2-1, the V gene TRBV5-4; TRBD2 matches 11 bases. This TCR was recovered from a female donor with multiple sclerosis, enrolled in a pregnancy study. DNA of the CDR3: TGTGCCAGCGAAAGGGGACTAGCGGATAATGAGCAGTTCTTC. Protein sequence: CASERGLADNEQFF.